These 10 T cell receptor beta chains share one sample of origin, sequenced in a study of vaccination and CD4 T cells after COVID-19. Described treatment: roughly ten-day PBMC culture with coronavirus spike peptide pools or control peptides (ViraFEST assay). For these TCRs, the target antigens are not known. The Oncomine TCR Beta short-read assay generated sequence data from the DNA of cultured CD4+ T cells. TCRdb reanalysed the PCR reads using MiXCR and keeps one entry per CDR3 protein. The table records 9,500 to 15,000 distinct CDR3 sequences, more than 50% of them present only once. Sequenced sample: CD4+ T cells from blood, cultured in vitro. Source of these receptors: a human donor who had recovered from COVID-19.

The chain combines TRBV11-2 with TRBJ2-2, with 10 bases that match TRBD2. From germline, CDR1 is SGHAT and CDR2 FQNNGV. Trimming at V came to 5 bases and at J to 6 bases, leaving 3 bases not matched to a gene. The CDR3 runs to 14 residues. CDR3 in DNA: TGTGCCAGCAGCGCGACTAGCGGGTCCGGGGAGCTGTTTTTT. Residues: CASSATSGSGELFF.

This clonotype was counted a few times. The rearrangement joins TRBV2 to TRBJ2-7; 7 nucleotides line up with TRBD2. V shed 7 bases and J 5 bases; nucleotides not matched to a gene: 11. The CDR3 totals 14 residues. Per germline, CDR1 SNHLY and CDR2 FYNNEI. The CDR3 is CASIRTGGLNEQYF. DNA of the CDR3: TGTGCCAGCATTCGGACGGGGGGTTTGAACGAGCAGTACTTC.

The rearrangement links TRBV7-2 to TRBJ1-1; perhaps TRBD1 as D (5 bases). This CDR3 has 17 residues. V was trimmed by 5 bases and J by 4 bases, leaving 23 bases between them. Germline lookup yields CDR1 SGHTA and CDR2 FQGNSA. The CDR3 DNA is TGTGCCAGCAGCCCCCGAGGTGGCCAAGGGGCTTTCACTGAAGCTTTCTTT. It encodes CASSPRGGQGAFTEAFF.

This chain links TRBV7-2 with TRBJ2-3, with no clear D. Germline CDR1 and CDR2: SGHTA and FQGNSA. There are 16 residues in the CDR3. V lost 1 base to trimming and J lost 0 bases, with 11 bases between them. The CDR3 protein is CASSLGLLTSTDTQYF. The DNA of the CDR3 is TGTGCCAGCAGCTTAGGCTTGCTGACTAGCACAGATACGCAGTATTTT.

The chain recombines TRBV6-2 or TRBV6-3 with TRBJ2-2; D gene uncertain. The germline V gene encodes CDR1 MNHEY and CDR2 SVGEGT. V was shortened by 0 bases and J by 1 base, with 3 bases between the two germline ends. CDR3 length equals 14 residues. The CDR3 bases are TGTGCCAGCAGTTACTCGTGGAACACCGGGGAGCTGTTTTTT. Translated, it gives CASSYSWNTGELFF.

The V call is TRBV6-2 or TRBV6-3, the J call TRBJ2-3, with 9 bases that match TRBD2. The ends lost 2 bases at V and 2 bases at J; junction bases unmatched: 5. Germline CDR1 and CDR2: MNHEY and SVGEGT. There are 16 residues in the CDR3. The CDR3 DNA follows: TGTGCCAGCAGTTACACTGCGGGGGGGGTCACAGATACGCAGTATTTT. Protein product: CASSYTAGGVTDTQYF.

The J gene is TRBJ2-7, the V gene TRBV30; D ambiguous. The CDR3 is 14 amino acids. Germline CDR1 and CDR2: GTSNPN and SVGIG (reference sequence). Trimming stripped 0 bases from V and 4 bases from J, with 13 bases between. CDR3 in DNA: TGTGCCTGGAGTGTATTATGGGGTACGTACGAGCAGTACTTC. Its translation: CAWSVLWGTYEQYF.

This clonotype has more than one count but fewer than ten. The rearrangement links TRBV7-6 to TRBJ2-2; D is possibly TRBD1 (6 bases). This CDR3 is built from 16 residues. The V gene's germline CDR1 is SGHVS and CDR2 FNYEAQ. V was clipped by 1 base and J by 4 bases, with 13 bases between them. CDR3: CASSLVAGAGTGELFF. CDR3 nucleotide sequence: TGTGCCAGCAGCTTAGTCGCAGGGGCCGGCACCGGGGAGCTGTTTTTT. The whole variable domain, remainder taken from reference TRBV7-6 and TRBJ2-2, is GAGVSQSPRYKVTKRGQDVALRCDPISGHVSLYWYRQALGQGPEFLTYFNYEAQQDKSGLPNDRFSAERPEGSISTLTIQRTEQRDSAMYRCASSLVAGAGTGELFFGEGSRLTVL.

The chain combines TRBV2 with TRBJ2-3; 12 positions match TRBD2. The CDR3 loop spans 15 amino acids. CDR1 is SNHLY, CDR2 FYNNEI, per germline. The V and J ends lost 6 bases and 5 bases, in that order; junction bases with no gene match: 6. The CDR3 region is CASRTAGLAGDTQYF. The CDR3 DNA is TGTGCCAGCAGAACAGCGGGACTAGCGGGAGATACGCAGTATTTT.

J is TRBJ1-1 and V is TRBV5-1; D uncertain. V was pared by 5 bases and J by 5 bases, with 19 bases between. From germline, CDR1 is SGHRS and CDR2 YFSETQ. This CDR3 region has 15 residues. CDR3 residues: CASRLIGAPRTEAFF. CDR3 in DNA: TGCGCCAGCAGGTTGATCGGTGCCCCTAGGACTGAAGCTTTCTTT.